The present TCR beta chain was sequenced within a study of blood T cell repertoires in COVID-19. Study overall: Italy, Spain and the United States were the sources of the convalescent and acute COVID-19 samples. Nucleic acid was either cDNA or gDNA, and it came from T cells, B-cell-depleted T cells, or PBMCs.

Participant-reported clinical history was the basis for cohort assignment. Measured with immunoSEQ multiplex PCR; TCRdb has only the in-frame clones, and not every one. The table has 250,000 or so clones, about 86% seen once. The specimen was PBMCs or T cells enriched from blood (not recorded which). This TCR was recovered from a man aged 50 to 60 who had recovered from COVID-19.

The CDR3: CASSVKPGLAQHEQYF. The CDR3 bases are TGTGCCAGCAGCGTAAAACCGGGACTAGCTCAACACGAGCAGTACTTC. The chain is built from TRBV9 and TRBJ2-7; 9 bases are a match to TRBD2. The length of the CDR3 is 16 residues. V shed 1 base and J 5 bases; nucleotides not matched to a gene: 10. In germline, CDR1 is SGDLS, CDR2 YYNGEE.